What follows describes a single T cell receptor (beta chain). Its antigen is not yet known. Base qualities are not provided; no much larger clone lies one nucleotide away. Via the germline V gene (reference sequence), CDR1 is DFQATT and CDR2 SNEGSKA. The CDR3 covers 14 residues, taking in both the cysteine and the phenylalanine. Of all the DNA, just the CDR3 is kept, 42 bases in frame from base 1. The junction shows trimming of 4 bases on V and 4 bases on J, and the gene matches do not reach 5 bases of it. The roughly 38 donors, aged roughly 6 to 95 years, were systemically healthy Caucasian individuals from Russia. Each donor gave ten milliliters of peripheral blood, collected into EDTA-treated Vacutainer tubes. Ficoll-Paque density-gradient centrifugation was used to isolate PBMCs, with at least 6.5 million per sample. Total RNA was extracted from PBMCs with Trizol reagent, with at least 6 micrograms obtained per sample. For every donor, flow cytometry on a PBMC aliquot measured the percentage of naive CD45RAhigh/CD27high T cells.

The library was made by 5' RACE. A second PCR of about 6 to 11 cycles was run with a J-beta primer mix and a sample-barcoded 5' primer. A unique molecular identifier was introduced onto each TCR beta cDNA molecule by a template-switch 5' adaptor carrying 12 random nucleotides. At least 2.5 million CDR3-containing paired-end reads were obtained from each sample. First-strand cDNA was synthesized from all RNA with the Mint cDNA synthesis kit, primed by a TRBC-specific oligonucleotide. All cDNA was treated with uracil-DNA glycosylase and then went through a first 18-cycle PCR with the universal primers M1SS and BC2_uni_R. Per the original workflow: For normalization, 1 million high-quality reads were randomly selected from each sample, with every read carrying a distinct molecular identifier. Reads sharing molecular identifiers were discarded rather than binned into consensus sequences. MiTCR, run with a Q25 quality threshold and the strictest error-elimination algorithm, handled CDR3 identification, clonotype clustering and error correction. A nonparametric unseen species model with Euler transformation was used to estimate lower-bound total TCR beta diversity. The raw public reads went through TCRdb reprocessing: fastp at Q25, MiXCR clone calling, in-frame beta chains kept. Records with the same CDR3 protein are collapsed into one entry carrying the most frequent genes and DNA. The V and J calls reflect TCRdb's pipeline rather than the authors' work. A total of around 1,900,000 distinct CDR3 sequences appear in this sample, approximately 40% of them only once. 23% of the sample is taken by the ten largest.

The data derive from a study of blood T cells in healthy people across ages (dated by TCRdb to between 2014 and 2017). Turning to the overall study: In model experiments, template switching captured roughly one uniquely barcoded TCR beta cDNA molecule for every two T cells. To track age-related changes in TCR beta repertoire diversity, the study relied on deep sequencing normalized with unique cDNA molecular identifiers. Four age groups were formed from the donors: young (average approximately 15 years), middle-aged (around 39), aged (about 62) and long-lived (more than 75). To avoid experimental bias, donors of different ages were randomly spread across the sequencing lanes. Using the same blood draw, the study looked at two additional independent replicas of 1 million unique cDNA reads for two donors, one aged 18 to 29 and the other aged 80 or older. Broader findings and caveats from the paper: The percentage of naive T cells measured by flow cytometry correlated strongly with observed TCR beta diversity. Because profiling used bulk unsorted PBMCs, naive and antigen-experienced compartments could not be compared conclusively. Because the CMV infection status of the donors was unknown, age-related changes in expanded clonotypes may potentially have been confounded. Estimates of total diversity based on one million sequenced T cells were considered lower bounds and underestimates. The long-lived group showed more naive CD4+ T cells, fewer expanded clones and increased TCR diversity than the aged group, suggesting age selection. As age increased, observed TCR beta diversity per million T cells dropped in a roughly linear way, and a significant reduction was already evident by age about 40.

Source material: blood. This chain joins TRBV20-1 to TRBJ2-1; TRBD1 aligns with 9 central bases. This sequence originates from a human donor in good health. The base sequence is TGCAGTGCTACCGGGGACAGGGATTACAATGAGCAGTTCTTC. This encodes CSATGDRDYNEQFF.